This is a list of T cell receptor beta chains from one sample in a study of control samples from healthy donors and cancer patients. Some clones are missing from TCRdb's copy, which holds only in-frame ones; the method was immunoSEQ multiplex PCR. The data hold roughly 170,000 clones, with roughly 88% observed a single time. Sequencing used blood. The receptors come from a young woman in good health. CDR3s include the opening cysteine and the closing phenylalanine or tryptophan. The order of the fields is clone size, V gene, D gene, J gene, CDR3 protein, CDR3 DNA. D genes are given only for firm matches. Clone sizes are given selectively: once, few, many, or a class where the clone is expanded.

abundance: NA
v_gene: TRBV13
d_gene: NA
j_gene: TRBJ1-2
CDR3aa: CASSLGEYGYTF
CDR3nt: TGTGCCAGCAGCTTAGGCGAGTATGGCTACACCTTC

abundance: NA
v_gene: TRBV11-2
d_gene: NA
j_gene: TRBJ2-3
CDR3aa: CASSSISPGAGDTQYF
CDR3nt: TGTGCCAGCAGCTCCATCTCCCCGGGAGCCGGAGATACGCAGTATTTT

abundance: NA
v_gene: TRBV4-2
d_gene: TRBD1
j_gene: TRBJ1-2
CDR3aa: CASSPGTAYGYTF
CDR3nt: TGTGCCAGCAGCCCGGGGACAGCATATGGCTACACCTTC

abundance: NA
v_gene: TRBV5-1
d_gene: TRBD1
j_gene: TRBJ2-5
CDR3aa: CASGQGGETQYF
CDR3nt: TGCGCCAGCGGACAGGGAGGAGAGACCCAGTACTTC

abundance: NA
v_gene: TRBV7-2
d_gene: TRBD2
j_gene: TRBJ2-7
CDR3aa: CASSLAAAGGTYEQYF
CDR3nt: TGTGCCAGCAGCTTAGCGGCAGCGGGAGGGACTTACGAGCAGTACTTC

abundance: NA
v_gene: TRBV10-2
d_gene: NA
j_gene: TRBJ2-1
CDR3aa: CASSVDPRNEQFF
CDR3nt: TGCGCCAGCAGTGTCGATCCTAGGAATGAGCAGTTCTTC

abundance: NA
v_gene: TRBV19
d_gene: NA
j_gene: TRBJ1-1
CDR3aa: CASREKQGHTEAFF
CDR3nt: TGTGCCAGTAGGGAAAAACAGGGACACACTGAAGCTTTCTTT

abundance: NA
v_gene: TRBV10-2
d_gene: NA
j_gene: TRBJ2-7
CDR3aa: CASSNGGGDEQYF
CDR3nt: TGCGCCAGCAGTAACGGAGGGGGGGACGAGCAGTACTTC

abundance: NA
v_gene: TRBV4-2
d_gene: NA
j_gene: TRBJ1-2
CDR3aa: CASSQDLGGSGYTF
CDR3nt: TGTGCCAGCAGCCAAGATTTGGGGGGGAGCGGCTACACCTTC

abundance: NA
v_gene: TRBV2
d_gene: TRBD1
j_gene: TRBJ1-3
CDR3aa: CASSVGQGLRNTIYF
CDR3nt: TGTGCCAGCAGTGTGGGACAGGGGTTAAGAAACACCATATATTTT

abundance: NA
v_gene: TRBV5-1
d_gene: NA
j_gene: TRBJ2-1
CDR3aa: CASSVDRYNEQFF
CDR3nt: TGCGCCAGCAGCGTTGACAGATACAATGAGCAGTTCTTC

abundance: NA
v_gene: TRBV27
d_gene: NA
j_gene: TRBJ2-1
CDR3aa: CASSSGYYNEQFF
CDR3nt: TGTGCCAGCAGTTCTGGGTACTACAATGAGCAGTTCTTC

abundance: once
v_gene: TRBV20-1
d_gene: NA
j_gene: TRBJ1-5
CDR3aa: CSASSHGSNQPQHF
CDR3nt: TGCAGTGCTAGTTCCCATGGGAGCAATCAGCCCCAGCATTTT

abundance: once
v_gene: TRBV6-1
d_gene: NA
j_gene: TRBJ2-2
CDR3aa: CASSDGSDTGELFF
CDR3nt: TGTGCCAGCAGTGACGGCTCCGACACCGGGGAGCTGTTTTTT